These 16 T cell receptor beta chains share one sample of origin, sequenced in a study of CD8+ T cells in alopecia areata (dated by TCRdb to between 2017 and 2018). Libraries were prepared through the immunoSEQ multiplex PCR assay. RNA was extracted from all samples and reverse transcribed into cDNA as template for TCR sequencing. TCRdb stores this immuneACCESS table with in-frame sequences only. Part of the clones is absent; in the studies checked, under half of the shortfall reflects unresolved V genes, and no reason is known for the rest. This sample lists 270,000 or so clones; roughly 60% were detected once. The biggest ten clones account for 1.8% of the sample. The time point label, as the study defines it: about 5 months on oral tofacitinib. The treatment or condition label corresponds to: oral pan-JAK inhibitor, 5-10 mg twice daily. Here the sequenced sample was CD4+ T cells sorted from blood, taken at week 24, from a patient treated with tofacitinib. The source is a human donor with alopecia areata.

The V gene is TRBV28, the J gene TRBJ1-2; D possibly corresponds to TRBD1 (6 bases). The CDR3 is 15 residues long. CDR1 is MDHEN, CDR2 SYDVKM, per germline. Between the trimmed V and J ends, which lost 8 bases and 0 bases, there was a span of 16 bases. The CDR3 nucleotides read TGTGCCAGCCTCAGTGGGGGGCCTCCTAACTATGGCTACACCTTC. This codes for CASLSGGPPNYGYTF.

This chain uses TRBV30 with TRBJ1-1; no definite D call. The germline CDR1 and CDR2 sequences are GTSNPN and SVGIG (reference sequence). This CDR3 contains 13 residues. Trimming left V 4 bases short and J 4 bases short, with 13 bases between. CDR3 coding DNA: TGTGCCTGGATGGTCAGTAAGGGCACTGAAGCTTTCTTT. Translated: CAWMVSKGTEAFF.

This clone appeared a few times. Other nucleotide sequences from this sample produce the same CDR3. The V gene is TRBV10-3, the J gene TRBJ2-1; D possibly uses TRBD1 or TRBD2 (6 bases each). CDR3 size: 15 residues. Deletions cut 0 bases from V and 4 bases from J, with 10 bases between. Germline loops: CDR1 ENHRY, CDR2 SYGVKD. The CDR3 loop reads CAISESGGRYNEQFF. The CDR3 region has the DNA TGTGCCATCAGTGAGTCGGGGGGCCGTTACAATGAGCAGTTCTTC.

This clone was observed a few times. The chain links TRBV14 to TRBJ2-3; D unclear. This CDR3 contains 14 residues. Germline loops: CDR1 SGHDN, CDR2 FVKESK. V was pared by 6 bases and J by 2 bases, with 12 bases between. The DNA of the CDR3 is TGTGCCAGCAGTTCTGGGGTCCACACAGATACGCAGTATTTT. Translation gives CASSSGVHTDTQYF.

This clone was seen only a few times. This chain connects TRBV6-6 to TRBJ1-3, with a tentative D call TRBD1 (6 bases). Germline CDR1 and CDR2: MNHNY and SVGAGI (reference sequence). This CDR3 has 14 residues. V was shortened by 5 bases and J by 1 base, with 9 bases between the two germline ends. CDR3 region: CASSRGGSGNTIYF. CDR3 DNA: TGTGCCAGCAGTCGAGGGGGATCTGGAAACACCATATATTTT.

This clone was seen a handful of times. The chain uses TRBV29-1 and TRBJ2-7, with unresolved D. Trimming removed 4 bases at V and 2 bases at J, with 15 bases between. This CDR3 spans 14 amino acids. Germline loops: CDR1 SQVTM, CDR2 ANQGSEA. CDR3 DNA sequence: TGCAGCGTTGCCTCCGGGCCAACAACCTACGAGCAGTACTTC. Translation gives CSVASGPTTYEQYF.

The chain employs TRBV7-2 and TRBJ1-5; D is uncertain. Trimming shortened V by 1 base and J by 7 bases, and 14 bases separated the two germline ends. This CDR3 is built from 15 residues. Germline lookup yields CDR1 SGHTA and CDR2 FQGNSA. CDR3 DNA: TGTGCCAGCAGCTTAGGTAGTGGCGCGGGACAGCCCCAGCATTTT. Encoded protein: CASSLGSGAGQPQHF.

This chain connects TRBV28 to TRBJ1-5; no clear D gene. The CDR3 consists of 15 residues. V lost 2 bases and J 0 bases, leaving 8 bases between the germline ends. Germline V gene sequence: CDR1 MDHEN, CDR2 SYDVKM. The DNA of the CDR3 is TGTGCCAGCAGTTTAGGGAGTAATAGCAATCAGCCCCAGCATTTT. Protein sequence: CASSLGSNSNQPQHF.

CDR3 protein: CASTVTDYGYTF. For the CDR3, the DNA is TGTGCCAGCACGGTGACGGATTATGGCTACACCTTC. The chain carries TRBV2 and TRBJ1-2; D is undetermined. V was trimmed by 7 bases and J by 5 bases, leaving 11 bases between them. Germline V CDR1 and CDR2: SNHLY, FYNNEI. The CDR3 loop spans 12 amino acids.

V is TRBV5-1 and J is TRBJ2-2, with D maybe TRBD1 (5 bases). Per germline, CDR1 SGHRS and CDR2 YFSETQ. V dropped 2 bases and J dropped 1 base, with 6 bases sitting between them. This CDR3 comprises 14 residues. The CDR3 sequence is CASSLDRNTGELFF. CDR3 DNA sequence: TGCGCCAGCAGCTTAGACAGGAACACCGGGGAGCTGTTTTTT.

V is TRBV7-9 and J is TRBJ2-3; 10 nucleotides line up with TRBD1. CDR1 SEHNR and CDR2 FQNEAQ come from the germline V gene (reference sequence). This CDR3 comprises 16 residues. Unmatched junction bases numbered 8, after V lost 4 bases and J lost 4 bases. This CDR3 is CASSSATGGLSDTQYF. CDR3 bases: TGTGCCAGCAGCTCAGCGACAGGGGGCTTGTCAGATACGCAGTATTTT.

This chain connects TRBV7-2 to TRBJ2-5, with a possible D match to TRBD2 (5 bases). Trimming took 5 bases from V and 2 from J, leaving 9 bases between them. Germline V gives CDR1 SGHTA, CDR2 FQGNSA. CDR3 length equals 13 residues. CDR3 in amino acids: CASSQGLQETQYF. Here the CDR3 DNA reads TGTGCCAGCAGCCAAGGACTTCAAGAGACCCAGTACTTC.

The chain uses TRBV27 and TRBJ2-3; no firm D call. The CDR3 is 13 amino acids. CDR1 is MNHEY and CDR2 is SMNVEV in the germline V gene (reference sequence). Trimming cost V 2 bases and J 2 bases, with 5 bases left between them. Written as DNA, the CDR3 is TGTGCCAGCAGTTTAGCGGCCACAGATACGCAGTATTTT. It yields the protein CASSLAATDTQYF.

The CDR3, as DNA: TGCAGCGTTGAACGCGGGGGGGGCACTGAAGCTTTCTTT. Protein sequence: CSVERGGGTEAFF. The rearrangement uses TRBV29-1 and TRBJ1-1, with TRBD1 as a possible D gene (5 bases). The CDR3 length is 13 residues. The V end lost 2 bases, the J end lost 4 bases, and 11 bases lay between the germline ends. Germline V gene sequence: CDR1 SQVTM, CDR2 ANQGSEA.

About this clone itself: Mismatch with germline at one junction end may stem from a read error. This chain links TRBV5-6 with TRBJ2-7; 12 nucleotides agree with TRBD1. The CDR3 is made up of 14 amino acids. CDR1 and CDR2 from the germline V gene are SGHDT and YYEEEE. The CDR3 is CASRSFRDRGRLDF. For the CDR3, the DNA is TGTGCCAGCAGGTCCTTCCGGGACAGGGGGCGCCTGGACTTC.

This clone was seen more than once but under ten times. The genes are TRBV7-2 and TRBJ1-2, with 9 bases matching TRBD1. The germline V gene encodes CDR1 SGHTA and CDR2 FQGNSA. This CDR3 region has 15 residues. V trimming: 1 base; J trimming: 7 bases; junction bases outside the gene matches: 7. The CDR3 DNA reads TGTGCCAGCAGCTTAGGGGGGACAGGGTTGGGTGGCTACACCTTC. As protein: CASSLGGTGLGGYTF.